Shown below are 21 T cell receptor beta chains from a single sample sequenced in a study of shared clonotypes between healthy human individuals. Some clones are missing from TCRdb's copy, which holds only in-frame ones; the method was immunoSEQ multiplex PCR. Of roughly 520,000 clones in the sample, more than 95% are singletons; the top ten hold approximately 0.067%. The sequenced sample was naive CD4+ T cells sorted from blood. Subset specified: CD45RA+ positively selected. These receptors all come from a woman in her thirties in good health.

This clone occurred a few times. The chain links TRBV28 to TRBJ1-5; TRBD1 matches 7 bases. The CDR3 spans 15 residues. The germline gives CDR1 MDHEN, CDR2 SYDVKM. V trimming: 7 bases; J trimming: 6 bases; junction bases outside the gene matches: 12. The CDR3 DNA is TGTGCCAGCACAGGCACACAGGGGAGGAGTCAGCCCCAGCATTTT. Its translation is CASTGTQGRSQPQHF.

The V gene is TRBV5-1, the J gene TRBJ2-1, with TRBD1 as a possible D gene (6 bases). V lost 3 bases and J 8 bases, leaving 12 bases between the germline ends. The CDR3 extends over 13 amino acids. The germline gives CDR1 SGHRS, CDR2 YFSETQ. The CDR3 DNA follows: TGCGCCAGCAGCTGGGACAACGTCCATGAGCAGTTCTTC. As protein: CASSWDNVHEQFF.

V gene TRBV7-3 combines with J gene TRBJ1-1; TRBD1 aligns across 8 bases. This CDR3 region has 13 residues. The germline V gene encodes CDR1 SGHTA and CDR2 FQGTGA. Trimming cost V 5 bases and J 4 bases; bases outside gene matches: 3. For the CDR3, the DNA is TGTGCCAGCAGCGTTACAGGGGGCACTGAAGCTTTCTTT. Protein: CASSVTGGTEAFF.

The chain combines TRBV6-5 with TRBJ1-2; tentatively, D is TRBD1 (5 bases). CDR1 is MNHEY, CDR2 SVGAGI, per germline. V was shortened by 4 bases and J by 6 bases, with 18 bases between the two germline ends. This CDR3 is built from 15 residues. Here the CDR3 DNA reads TGTGCCAGCAGTTCGAGGGACGGCCTGACCCATGGCTACACCTTC. This sequence encodes CASSSRDGLTHGYTF.

This chain connects TRBV5-1 to TRBJ1-1; TRBD1 matches 7 bases. Trimming removed 4 bases from V and 2 bases from J; junction bases left unmatched: 11. Germline V gene sequence: CDR1 SGHRS, CDR2 YFSETQ. The length of the CDR3 is 16 residues. The CDR3 loop is CASSPNRGTLNTEAFF. The CDR3 nucleotides are TGCGCCAGCAGCCCTAACAGGGGAACTTTAAACACTGAAGCTTTCTTT.

The J gene is TRBJ2-1, the V gene TRBV5-1; TRBD1 agrees at 9 bases. CDR1 and CDR2 from the germline V gene are SGHRS and YFSETQ. V lost 5 bases to trimming and J lost 5 bases; unmatched junction nucleotides: 8. This CDR3 is built from 15 residues. The CDR3 is CASRFQQGANNEQFF. In nucleotides, the CDR3 is TGCGCCAGCAGATTTCAACAGGGGGCGAACAATGAGCAGTTCTTC.

This clone occurred once. This rearrangement joins TRBV6-6 to TRBJ1-5, with D perhaps TRBD1 (5 bases). V lost 0 bases and J lost 5, with 11 bases in between. This CDR3 is built from 15 residues. Germline CDR1 is MNHNY and CDR2 is SVGAGI (reference sequence). DNA for the CDR3: TGTGCCAGCAGTTACTCGGGGCAGGCGTATCAGCCCCAGCATTTT. It is translated as CASSYSGQAYQPQHF.

This sequence joins TRBV9 and TRBJ1-2; D ambiguous. CDR3 length: 14 residues. Trimming took off 0 bases at V and 0 bases at J, with 6 bases between the two ends. Germline V lookup: CDR1 SGDLS, CDR2 YYNGEE. The CDR3 sequence: CASSVEGANYGYTF. CDR3 DNA sequence: TGTGCCAGCAGCGTAGAAGGTGCTAACTATGGCTACACCTTC.

V usage is TRBV19 and J usage is TRBJ2-5; 9 nucleotides align to TRBD2. In germline, CDR1 is LNHDA, CDR2 SQIVND (reference sequence). Trimming removed 3 bases from V and 0 bases from J; junction bases left unmatched: 5. The CDR3 extends over 16 amino acids. CDR3 loop: CASSIFAGGDQETQYF. DNA of the CDR3: TGTGCCAGTAGTATTTTCGCGGGAGGGGACCAAGAGACCCAGTACTTC.

The J gene is TRBJ1-2, the V gene TRBV5-8, with 11 nucleotides matching TRBD1. This CDR3 comprises 15 residues. The germline gives CDR1 SGHTS, CDR2 YDEGEE. With 4 bases clipped from V and 8 bases from J, the junction kept 10 bases outside the gene matches. In DNA, the CDR3 is TGTGCCAGCAGCGGACAGGGGGCGCTTGTAAAGGGCTACACCTTC. As protein: CASSGQGALVKGYTF.

The V gene is TRBV28, the J gene TRBJ2-1; the D is unclear. V lost 3 bases and J lost 3, with 9 bases in between. The CDR3 length is 14 residues. CDR1 MDHEN and CDR2 SYDVKM come from the germline V gene. The DNA of the CDR3 is TGTGCCAGCAGTTTCGAGAGAGGCTACAATGAGCAGTTCTTC. Translating gives CASSFERGYNEQFF.

The chain recombines TRBV19 with TRBJ1-5; 8 bases fit TRBD1. Germline lookup yields CDR1 LNHDA and CDR2 SQIVND (reference sequence). This CDR3 is built from 16 residues. V lost 5 bases, J lost 0 bases, and 6 bases stayed unmatched. The CDR3 bases are TGTGCCAGTAGTCCACGGACAGGGTATAGCAATCAGCCCCAGCATTTT. It yields the protein CASSPRTGYSNQPQHF.

The chain employs TRBV7-2 and TRBJ1-1, with D possibly being TRBD1 (6 bases). This CDR3 is 14 amino acids long. Between the trimmed V and J ends, which lost 5 bases and 5 bases, there was a span of 15 bases. Germline V lookup: CDR1 SGHTA, CDR2 FQGNSA. This CDR3 is CASSLRGGETEAFF. For the CDR3, the DNA is TGTGCCAGCAGCCTCAGAGGGGGGGAGACTGAAGCTTTCTTT. The full variable domain, completed using reference TRBV7-2 and TRBJ1-1, is GAGVSQSPSNKVTEKGKDVELRCDPISGHTALYWYRQSLGQGLEFLIYFQGNSAPDKSGLPSDRFSAERTGGSVSTLTIQRTQQEDSAVYLCASSLRGGETEAFFGQGTRLTVV.

This sequence joins TRBV28 and TRBJ2-7; D is unclear. The CDR3 has 14 amino acids. The V gene's germline CDR1 is MDHEN and CDR2 SYDVKM. With 1 base removed from V and 4 bases from J, the gap between germline ends came to 11 bases. CDR3 sequence: CASSLFLSAYEQYF. CDR3 bases: TGTGCCAGCAGTTTATTCCTCTCGGCTTACGAGCAGTACTTC.

The rearrangement joins TRBV5-4 to TRBJ2-1, with 9 nucleotides matching TRBD2. Germline V gene data show CDR1 as SGHNT and CDR2 as YYREEE (reference sequence). V lost 0 bases to trimming and J lost 8 bases; unmatched junction nucleotides: 6. CDR3 size: 15 residues. As DNA, the CDR3 is TGTGCCAGCAGCTTGGTTAGCGGGAGTGCAGATGAGCAGTTCTTC. It yields the protein CASSLVSGSADEQFF.

This clone occurred a few times. This same CDR3 is encoded by further DNA sequences in the sample. The chain combines TRBV5-1 with TRBJ2-5; D call uncertain. Germline assignment: CDR1 SGHRS and CDR2 YFSETQ. V lost 4 bases and J 1 base, leaving 2 bases between the germline ends. The CDR3 is 11 residues long. The CDR3 loop reads CASSAQETQYF. CDR3 DNA: TGCGCCAGCAGCGCCCAAGAGACCCAGTACTTC.

The rearrangement uses TRBV19 and TRBJ1-2, with unresolved D. The V gene lost 6 bases and the J gene lost 6 bases, with 14 bases spanning the gap. The V gene's germline CDR1 is LNHDA and CDR2 SQIVND (reference sequence). This CDR3 has 13 residues. CDR3 DNA: TGTGCCAGTAGAACACGGACCTCTGATGGCTACACCTTC. This gives the protein CASRTRTSDGYTF.

This clone has just one count. The rearrangement uses TRBV28 and TRBJ2-7; D is possibly TRBD1 (6 bases). Looked up from germline, CDR1 is MDHEN and CDR2 is SYDVKM. The V and J ends lost 2 bases and 3 bases respectively, with 11 bases between them. The CDR3 contains 14 residues. The CDR3, as DNA: TGTGCCAGCAGTTTACAGGGGTCGAACTACGAGCAGTACTTC. It is translated as CASSLQGSNYEQYF.

The V and J genes are TRBV2 and TRBJ2-1; 7 nucleotides match TRBD2. The CDR3 has 12 amino acids. Trimming cost V 5 bases and J 9 bases; bases outside gene matches: 4. From germline, CDR1 is SNHLY and CDR2 FYNNEI. DNA of the CDR3: TGTGCCAGCAGTCGACTAGCCATTGAGCAGTTCTTC. Translating it yields CASSRLAIEQFF.

V usage is TRBV27 and J usage is TRBJ1-3; 8 bases line up with TRBD1. CDR3 length: 13 residues. V shed 10 bases and J 7 bases; nucleotides not matched to a gene: 9. The germline gives CDR1 MNHEY, CDR2 SMNVEV (reference sequence). The CDR3 DNA follows: TGTGCCACCGTTGACAGGGGAGGGAACACCATATATTTT. Translated: CATVDRGGNTIYF.

This clone has just one count. The rearrangement uses TRBV19 and TRBJ2-1; D unclear. CDR3 length equals 17 residues. The germline CDR1 and CDR2 sequences are LNHDA and SQIVND (reference sequence). The V end was cut by 5 bases, the J end by 3 bases, with 20 bases between. CDR3 nucleotide sequence: TGTGCCAGTAGTCCCCCGGGTTTCCAGGCGCACTACAATGAGCAGTTCTTC. Amino acid sequence: CASSPPGFQAHYNEQFF.